This T cell receptor (beta chain) was observed in a study of blood T cell repertoires in COVID-19. Whole-study context: The United States, Italy and Spain were the sources of the acute and convalescent COVID-19 samples. The analysed material was cDNA or gDNA that came from T cells, B-cell-depleted T cells, or PBMCs.

This clone was detected only a few times. Deletions cut 0 bases from V and 7 bases from J, with 9 bases between. Per the germline V gene, CDR1 is MDHEN and CDR2 is SYDVKM. CDR3 size: 14 residues. In the authors' methods: Estimation of nucleated cell counts was performed using reference gene primer amplification. TCRdb's copy holds only in-frame clones and misses some; the assay was immunoSEQ multiplex PCR. V and J calls and clone size are as listed in that table; D and trimming were resolved from the DNA. The top ten clones hold approximately 5.1% of a sample with about 230,000 clones, roughly 85% of them seen once. A Seattle source enrolled patients during active infection and followed them longitudinally.

The sequence was obtained from a man aged 50 to 59 with COVID-19, enrolled during active disease. The chain employs TRBV28 and TRBJ2-2; D might be TRBD2 (5 bases). Sequenced material: peripheral blood. DNA of the CDR3: TGTGCCAGCAGTTTATGGGAGGTTGGCGGGGAGCTGTTTTTT. Its translation: CASSLWEVGGELFF.